This T cell receptor beta chain was found in a study of Ad26.COV2.S vaccination and SARS-CoV-2 variants. Study-wide results and limits: Overall T cell responses may have been underestimated by the analyses of TCR breadth and depth.

Treatment denoted: some 19 received Ad26.COV2.S at low or high dose, single or two shots; roughly five received placebo; per-sample allocation not given. All samples were drawn on day 63, counting from the first vaccine or placebo injection. Recruitment in Boston yielded a donor of adult age, 18-55 years. The vaccine antigen was prefusion-stabilized Wuhan SARS-CoV-2 spike. Comments on this clone: Its antigen is currently unknown.

TCRdb's table, derived via immunoSEQ multiplex PCR, lists solely in-frame clones and lacks some. This table has around 310,000 clones, roughly 90% appearing once. This CDR3 is 17 amino acids long. With 5 bases removed from V and 1 base from J, the gap between germline ends came to 20 bases. Germline loops: CDR1 LNHNV, CDR2 YYDKDF (reference sequence). The genes are TRBV15 and TRBJ1-2; TRBD1 might be the D (6 bases). Sequenced here: peripheral blood, sampled in a trial of Ad26.COV2.S vaccine versus placebo. This receptor was obtained from a person between 18 and 59 years old who received the Ad26.COV2.S COVID-19 vaccine or a placebo. CDR3 bases: TGTGCCACCAGCCGAGCGGGTGGACAGAGGATTAACTATGGCTACACCTTC. It encodes CATSRAGGQRINYGYTF.